Detailed here is one T cell receptor (beta chain). V dropped 5 bases and J dropped 2; count of bases not matched to a gene: 5. The CDR3 is 15 amino acids. CDR1 is SGHRS and CDR2 is YFSETQ in the germline V gene. The data are from a study of cytotoxic CD8 clonotypes in ibrutinib-treated CLL. Target depth was 1 in 200,000 to 1 in 1 million T cells, about 10x per clonotype. The assay was immunoSEQ multiplex PCR, and TCRdb's table has in-frame clones only and misses some. The data hold more than 300,000 clones, with about 80% observed a single time. The rearrangement uses TRBV5-1 and TRBJ2-7; 12 nucleotides agree with TRBD2. Sequences were derived from PBMCs, sampled before ibrutinib treatment. This TCR came from a human donor with chronic lymphocytic leukemia. The CDR3 region is CASRLTSGSAYEQYF. The CDR3 region has the DNA TGCGCCAGCAGATTGACTAGCGGGAGCGCCTACGAGCAGTACTTC.